Listed here are 9 T cell receptor beta chains from one sample, sequenced in a study of blood T cell repertoires in COVID-19. Using immunoSEQ multiplex PCR, the repertoire was profiled, and TCRdb retains in-frame clones only, with some absent. The sample includes 150,000 to 200,000 clones, about 85% seen only once; the top ten take roughly 8.4%. Sequencing was done on a sample of peripheral blood. The origin of the receptors is a woman aged 80 or over with COVID-19, enrolled during active disease.

The chain uses TRBV3-1 (or the pseudogene TRBV3-2) and TRBJ1-6; D is undetermined. The CDR3 sequence is 16 residues long. Trimming stripped 5 bases from V and 0 bases from J, with 11 bases between. Germline assignment: CDR1 LGHDT and CDR2 YNNKEL (reference sequence). As DNA, the CDR3 is TGTGCCAGCAGCACCGTCCGGGGCTCCTATAATTCACCCCTCCACTTT. Its protein product is CASSTVRGSYNSPLHF.

This clone was detected once. The chain is built from TRBV7-9 and TRBJ2-7; 7 nucleotides agree with TRBD1. CDR3 length equals 13 residues. With 8 bases clipped from V and 3 bases from J, the junction kept 7 bases outside the gene matches. The germline gives CDR1 SEHNR, CDR2 FQNEAQ (reference sequence). CDR3 region: CASERTGFYEQYF. The CDR3 DNA follows: TGTGCCAGCGAAAGGACAGGCTTCTACGAGCAGTACTTC.

The chain carries TRBV10-3 and TRBJ2-2; a possible D gene is TRBD2 (5 bases). Deletions cut 10 bases from V and 4 bases from J, with 22 bases between. This CDR3 region has 16 residues. From germline, CDR1 is ENHRY and CDR2 SYGVKD. The chain's CDR3 is CATEPRPGWGTGELFF. The CDR3 DNA is TGTGCCACCGAACCTCGACCGGGATGGGGCACCGGGGAGCTGTTTTTT.

The rearrangement uses TRBV6-5 and TRBJ2-7; D is possibly TRBD1 (6 bases). V shed 8 bases and J shed 6 bases, with 17 bases lying between them. This CDR3 is built from 13 residues. Looked up from germline, CDR1 is MNHEY and CDR2 is SVGAGI. The CDR3 loop reads CASWGQGISEQYF. CDR3 in DNA: TGTGCCAGCTGGGGGCAGGGGATAAGCGAGCAGTACTTC.

The chain employs TRBV6-4 and TRBJ2-1, with 12 bases that match TRBD2. V shed 6 bases, J shed 2 bases, and the junction held 8 bases outside the gene matches. Germline loops: CDR1 MRHNA, CDR2 SNTAGT. This CDR3 is 17 amino acids long. The chain's CDR3 is CASSGLAGLKTYNEQFF. DNA for the CDR3: TGTGCCAGCAGCGGACTAGCGGGATTAAAGACCTACAATGAGCAGTTCTTC.

This chain uses TRBV5-1 with TRBJ1-1, with D possibly being TRBD1 (5 bases). From germline, CDR1 is SGHRS and CDR2 YFSETQ. V was cut by 3 bases and J by 3 bases, with 9 bases left in between. This CDR3 region has 13 residues. The CDR3: CASSSQTDTEAFF. The CDR3 DNA reads TGCGCCAGCAGCTCCCAGACAGACACTGAAGCTTTCTTT.

This chain uses TRBV19 with TRBJ1-4; D is possibly TRBD1 (5 bases). Trimming pared 5 bases from V and 0 bases from J, leaving 13 bases between. CDR3 length: 16 residues. Per germline, CDR1 LNHDA and CDR2 SQIVND (reference sequence). The CDR3: CASSSLRGTTNEKLFF. The CDR3 coding sequence is TGTGCCAGTAGTTCCCTTAGGGGCACAACTAATGAAAAACTGTTTTTT.

The chain employs TRBV18 and TRBJ2-7, with a tentative D call TRBD1 (8 bases). V shed 10 bases and J shed 2 bases, with 18 bases lying between them. This CDR3 has 14 amino acids. Germline CDR1 KGHSH, CDR2 LQKENI. Here the CDR3 DNA reads TGTGCCACCTCCCAACAGGGGGGGGCCTACGAGCAGTACTTC. It is translated as CATSQQGGAYEQYF.

The J gene is TRBJ1-1, the V gene TRBV19; the D gene is possibly TRBD1 (5 bases). The germline V gene has CDR1 LNHDA and CDR2 SQIVND (reference sequence). The length of the CDR3 is 14 residues. V dropped 6 bases and J dropped 1 base, with 12 bases sitting between them. The CDR3 region is CASRWGGPNTEAFF. The CDR3 region has the DNA TGTGCCAGTAGATGGGGGGGTCCGAACACTGAAGCTTTCTTT.